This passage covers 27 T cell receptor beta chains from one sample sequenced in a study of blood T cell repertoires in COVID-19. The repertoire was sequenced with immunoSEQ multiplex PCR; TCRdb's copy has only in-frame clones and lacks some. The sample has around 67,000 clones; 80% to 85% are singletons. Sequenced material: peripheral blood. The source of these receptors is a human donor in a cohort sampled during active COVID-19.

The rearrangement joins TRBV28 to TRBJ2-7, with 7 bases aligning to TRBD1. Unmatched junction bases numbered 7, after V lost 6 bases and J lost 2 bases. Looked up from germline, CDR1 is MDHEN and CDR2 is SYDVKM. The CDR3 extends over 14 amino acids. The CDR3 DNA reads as TGTGCCAGCAGGTGGACAGGAGACGCCTACGAGCAGTACTTC. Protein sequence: CASRWTGDAYEQYF.

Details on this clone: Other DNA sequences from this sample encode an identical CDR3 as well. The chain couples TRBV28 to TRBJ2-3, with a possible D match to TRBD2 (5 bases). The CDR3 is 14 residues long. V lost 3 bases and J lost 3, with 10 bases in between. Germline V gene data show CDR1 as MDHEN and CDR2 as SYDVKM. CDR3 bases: TGTGCCAGCAGTTTTTTAAGCGGTACAGATACGCAGTATTTT. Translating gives CASSFLSGTDTQYF.

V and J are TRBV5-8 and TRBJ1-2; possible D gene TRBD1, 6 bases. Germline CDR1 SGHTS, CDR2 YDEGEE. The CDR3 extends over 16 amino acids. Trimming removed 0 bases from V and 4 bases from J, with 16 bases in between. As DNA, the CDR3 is TGTGCCAGCAGCTTGGGCCCTAGGGGGTTTGCCTATGGCTACACCTTC. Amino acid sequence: CASSLGPRGFAYGYTF.

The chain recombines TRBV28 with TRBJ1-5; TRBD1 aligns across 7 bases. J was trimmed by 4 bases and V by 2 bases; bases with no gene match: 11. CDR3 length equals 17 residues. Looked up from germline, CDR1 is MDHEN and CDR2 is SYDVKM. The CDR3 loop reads CASSLPPDRLLNQPQHF. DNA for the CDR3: TGTGCCAGCAGTTTACCCCCGGACAGGCTTTTAAATCAGCCCCAGCATTTT.

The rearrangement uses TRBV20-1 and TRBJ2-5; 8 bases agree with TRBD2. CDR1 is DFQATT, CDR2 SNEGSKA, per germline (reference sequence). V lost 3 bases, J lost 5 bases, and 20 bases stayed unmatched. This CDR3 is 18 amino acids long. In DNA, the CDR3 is TGCAGTGCTAGTGGGGACCCGAGGCCTAGCGGGTTTGCGGAGACCCAGTACTTC. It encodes CSASGDPRPSGFAETQYF.

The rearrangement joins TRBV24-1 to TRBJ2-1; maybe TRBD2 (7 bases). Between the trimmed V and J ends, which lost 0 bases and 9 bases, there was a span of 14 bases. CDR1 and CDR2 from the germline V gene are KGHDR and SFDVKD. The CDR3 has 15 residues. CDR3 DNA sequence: TGTGCCACCAGTGATTTGCGAGGGGGGGCCAGTGAGCAGTTCTTC. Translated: CATSDLRGGASEQFF.

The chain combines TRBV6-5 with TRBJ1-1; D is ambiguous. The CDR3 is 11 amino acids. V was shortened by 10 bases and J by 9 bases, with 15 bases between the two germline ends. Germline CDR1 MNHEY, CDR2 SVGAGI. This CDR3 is CATSPQEKAFF. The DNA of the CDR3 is TGTGCCACCAGCCCCCAGGAAAAAGCTTTCTTT.

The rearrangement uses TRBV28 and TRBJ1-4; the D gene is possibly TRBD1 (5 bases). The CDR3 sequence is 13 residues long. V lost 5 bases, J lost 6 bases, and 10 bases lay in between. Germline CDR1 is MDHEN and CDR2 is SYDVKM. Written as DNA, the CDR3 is TGTGCCAGCAGTCCCGGGGGGTATGAAAAACTGTTTTTT. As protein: CASSPGGYEKLFF.

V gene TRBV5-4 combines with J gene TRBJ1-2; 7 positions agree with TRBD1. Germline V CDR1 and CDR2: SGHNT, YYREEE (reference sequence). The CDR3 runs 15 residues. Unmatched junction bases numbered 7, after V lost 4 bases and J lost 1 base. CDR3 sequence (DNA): TGTGCCAGCAGCGGTGACAGGGAGAATAACTATGGCTACACCTTC. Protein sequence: CASSGDRENNYGYTF. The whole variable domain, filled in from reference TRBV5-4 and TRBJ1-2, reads ETGVTQSPTHLIKTRGQQVTLRCSSQSGHNTVSWYQQALGQGPQFIFQYYREEENGRGNFPPRFSGLQFPNYSSELNVNALELDDSALYLCASSGDRENNYGYTFGSGTRLTVV.

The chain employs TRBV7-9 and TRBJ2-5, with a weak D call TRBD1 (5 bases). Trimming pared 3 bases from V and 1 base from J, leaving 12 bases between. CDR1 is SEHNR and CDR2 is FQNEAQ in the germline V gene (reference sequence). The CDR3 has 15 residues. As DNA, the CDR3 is TGTGCCAGCAGCTTTAGGGGTGAGCGCCAAGAGACCCAGTACTTC. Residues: CASSFRGERQETQYF. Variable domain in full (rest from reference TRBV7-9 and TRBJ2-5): DTGVSQNPRHKITKRGQNVTFRCDPISEHNRLYWYRQTLGQGPEFLTYFQNEAQLEKSRLLSDRFSAERPKGSFSTLEIQRTEQGDSAMYLCASSFRGERQETQYFGPGTRLLVL.

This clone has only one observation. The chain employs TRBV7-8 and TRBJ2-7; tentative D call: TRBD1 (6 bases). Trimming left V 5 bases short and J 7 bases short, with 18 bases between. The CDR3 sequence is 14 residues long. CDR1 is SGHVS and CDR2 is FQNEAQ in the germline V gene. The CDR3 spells CASSPYRDLGEQYF. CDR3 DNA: TGTGCCAGCAGCCCGTACAGGGACCTTGGGGAGCAGTACTTC.

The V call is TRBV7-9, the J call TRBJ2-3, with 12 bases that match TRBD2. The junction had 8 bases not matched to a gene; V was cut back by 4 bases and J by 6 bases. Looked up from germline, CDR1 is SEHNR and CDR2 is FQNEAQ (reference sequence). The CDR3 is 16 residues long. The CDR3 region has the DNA TGTGCCAGCAGCTCCACTCTTCTAGCGGGAGGGGATACGCAGTATTTT. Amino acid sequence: CASSSTLLAGGDTQYF. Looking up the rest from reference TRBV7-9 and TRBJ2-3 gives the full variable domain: DTGVSQNPRHKITKRGQNVTFRCDPISEHNRLYWYRQTLGQGPEFLTYFQNEAQLEKSRLLSDRFSAERPKGSFSTLEIQRTEQGDSAMYLCASSSTLLAGGDTQYFGPGTRLTVL.

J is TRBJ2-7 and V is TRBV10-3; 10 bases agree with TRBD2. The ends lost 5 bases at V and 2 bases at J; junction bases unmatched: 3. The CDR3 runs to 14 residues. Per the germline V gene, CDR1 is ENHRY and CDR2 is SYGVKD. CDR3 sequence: CAISLAGEPYEQYF. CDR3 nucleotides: TGTGCCATCAGTCTAGCGGGGGAACCCTACGAGCAGTACTTC.

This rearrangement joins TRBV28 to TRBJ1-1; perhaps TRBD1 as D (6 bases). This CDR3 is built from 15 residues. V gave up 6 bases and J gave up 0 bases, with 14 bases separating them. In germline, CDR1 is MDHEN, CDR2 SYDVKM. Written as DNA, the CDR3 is TGTGCCAGCAGCCGTGGGGGCCATATGAACACTGAAGCTTTCTTT. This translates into CASSRGGHMNTEAFF.

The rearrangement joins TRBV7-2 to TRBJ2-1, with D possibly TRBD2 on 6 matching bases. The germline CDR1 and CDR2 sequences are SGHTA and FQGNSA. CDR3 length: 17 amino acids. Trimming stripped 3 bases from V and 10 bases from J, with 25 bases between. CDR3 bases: TGTGCCAGCAGCTTGGGAGGTTTGGTGGGTCGCCGAGGGGAGCAGTTCTTC. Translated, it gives CASSLGGLVGRRGEQFF.

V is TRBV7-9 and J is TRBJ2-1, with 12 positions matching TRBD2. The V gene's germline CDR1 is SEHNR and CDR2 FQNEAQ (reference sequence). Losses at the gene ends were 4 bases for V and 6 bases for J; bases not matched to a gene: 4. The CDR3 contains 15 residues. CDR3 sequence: CASSSSTSGGNEQFF. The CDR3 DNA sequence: TGTGCCAGCAGCTCCTCGACTAGCGGGGGCAATGAGCAGTTCTTC.

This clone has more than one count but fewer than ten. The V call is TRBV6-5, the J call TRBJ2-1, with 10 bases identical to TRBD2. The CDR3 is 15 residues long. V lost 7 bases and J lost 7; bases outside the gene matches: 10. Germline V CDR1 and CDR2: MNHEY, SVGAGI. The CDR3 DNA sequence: TGTGCCAGCAAGTTTACCCTAGCGGGAGCTAATGAGCAGTTCTTC. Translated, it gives CASKFTLAGANEQFF.

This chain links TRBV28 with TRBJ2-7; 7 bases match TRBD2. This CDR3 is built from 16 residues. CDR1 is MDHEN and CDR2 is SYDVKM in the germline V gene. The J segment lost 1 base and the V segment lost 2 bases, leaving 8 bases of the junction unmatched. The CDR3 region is CASSLPTSAPSYEQYF. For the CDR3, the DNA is TGTGCCAGCAGTTTACCCACTAGCGCCCCTTCCTACGAGCAGTACTTC.

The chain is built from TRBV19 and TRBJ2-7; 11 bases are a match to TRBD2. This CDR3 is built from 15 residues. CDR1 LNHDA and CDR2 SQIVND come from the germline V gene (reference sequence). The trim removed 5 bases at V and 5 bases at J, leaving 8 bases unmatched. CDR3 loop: CASSPWTSGQDEQYF. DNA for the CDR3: TGTGCCAGTAGTCCCTGGACTAGCGGGCAGGACGAGCAGTACTTC. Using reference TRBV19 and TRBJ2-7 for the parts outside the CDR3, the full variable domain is DGGITQSPKYLFRKEGQNVTLSCEQNLNHDAMYWYRQDPGQGLRLIYYSQIVNDFQKGDIAEGYSVSREKKESFPLTVTSAQKNPTAFYLCASSPWTSGQDEQYFGPGTRLTVT.

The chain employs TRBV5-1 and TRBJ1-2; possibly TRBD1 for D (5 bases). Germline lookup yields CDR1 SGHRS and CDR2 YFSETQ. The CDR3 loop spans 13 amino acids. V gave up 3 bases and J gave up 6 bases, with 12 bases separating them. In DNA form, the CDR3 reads TGCGCCAGCAGCTCGGGAGGGGCGAATGGCTACACCTTC. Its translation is CASSSGGANGYTF.

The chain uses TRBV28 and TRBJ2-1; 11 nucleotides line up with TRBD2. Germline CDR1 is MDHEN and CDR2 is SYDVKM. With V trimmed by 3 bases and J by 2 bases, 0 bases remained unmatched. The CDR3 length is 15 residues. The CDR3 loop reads CASSLGLAAYNEQFF. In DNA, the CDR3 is TGTGCCAGCAGTTTGGGACTAGCGGCCTACAATGAGCAGTTCTTC.

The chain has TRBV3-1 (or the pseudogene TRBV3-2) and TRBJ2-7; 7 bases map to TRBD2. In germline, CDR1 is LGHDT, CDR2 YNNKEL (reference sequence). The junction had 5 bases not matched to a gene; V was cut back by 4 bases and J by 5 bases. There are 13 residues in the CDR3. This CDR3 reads CASSPPAGDEQYF. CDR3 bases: TGTGCCAGCAGCCCCCCTGCGGGAGACGAGCAGTACTTC.

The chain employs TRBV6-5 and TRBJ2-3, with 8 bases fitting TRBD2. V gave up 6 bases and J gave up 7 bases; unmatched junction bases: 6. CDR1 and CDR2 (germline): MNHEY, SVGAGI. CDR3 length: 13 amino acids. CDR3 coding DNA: TGTGCCAGCAGCTCGACGGGAGGGCATACGCAGTATTTT. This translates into CASSSTGGHTQYF.

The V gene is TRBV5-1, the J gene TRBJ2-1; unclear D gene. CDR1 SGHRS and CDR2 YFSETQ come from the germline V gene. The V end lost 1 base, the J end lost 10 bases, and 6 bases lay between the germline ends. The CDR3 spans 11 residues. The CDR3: CASSLLAEQFF. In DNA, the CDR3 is TGCGCCAGCAGCTTGTTGGCAGAGCAGTTCTTC. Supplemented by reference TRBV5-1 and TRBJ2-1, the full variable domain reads KAGVTQTPRYLIKTRGQQVTLSCSPISGHRSVSWYQQTPGQGLQFLFEYFSETQRNKGNFPGRFSGRQFSNSRSEMNVSTLELGDSALYLCASSLLAEQFFGPGTRLTVL.

CDR3 DNA sequence: TGTGCCACCAGCAGGGGCCTAAATACCTACGAGCAGTACTTC. This gives the protein CATSRGLNTYEQYF. The chain recombines TRBV15 with TRBJ2-7; no definite D call. V was shortened by 3 bases and J by 2 bases, with 11 bases between the two germline ends. Germline CDR1 reads LNHNV; CDR2 reads YYDKDF (reference sequence). The CDR3 is 14 amino acids.

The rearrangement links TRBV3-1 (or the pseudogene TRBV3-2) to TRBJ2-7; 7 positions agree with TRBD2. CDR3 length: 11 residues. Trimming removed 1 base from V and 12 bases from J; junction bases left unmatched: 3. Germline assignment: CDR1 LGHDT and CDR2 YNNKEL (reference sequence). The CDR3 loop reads CASSQGTRMYF. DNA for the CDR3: TGTGCCAGCAGCCAAGGGACTAGGATGTACTTC.

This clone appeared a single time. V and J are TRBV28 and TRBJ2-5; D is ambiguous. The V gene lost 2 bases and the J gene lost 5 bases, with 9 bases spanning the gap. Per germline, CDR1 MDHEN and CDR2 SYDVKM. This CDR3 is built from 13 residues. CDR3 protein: CASSLRYAETQYF. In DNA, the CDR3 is TGTGCCAGCAGTTTACGATATGCGGAGACCCAGTACTTC.